This paragraph reports one T cell receptor (beta chain). Antigen specificity is unknown. This sample is drawn from a study of T-cell memory formation after mild COVID-19. The authors produced TCR alpha and TCR beta cDNA libraries with sample barcodes and UMIs by 5'RACE using constant-segment primers. TCRdb called the 5' RACE reads again in MiXCR, with one record for every CDR3 protein. The sample contains 400,000 to 500,000 distinct CDR3 sequences, approximately 19% of which appear only once. This CDR3 spans 16 amino acids. V was trimmed by 0 bases and J by 7 bases, leaving 15 bases between them. Germline-derived CDR1 and CDR2 are SGHTA and FQGNSA. Study-level results: Within pre-infection memory, some responding clones were found, suggesting cross-reactive memory joined. Among CD4+ contracting clones, most were CM and EM, and CD8+ ones EMRA. Clones contracting day 15 to 85 were balanced CD4/CD8; later expanders leaned CD4+.

Sequenced input: PBMCs or a T cell subset sorted from them (not recorded which). This sequence was found in a man aged 18-30 years who had mild COVID-19 (a few samples of this study predate the infection). Cell type and time point are not known. The chain employs TRBV7-2 and TRBJ1-4; D call uncertain. This chain's CDR3 is CASSLATTFAFEKLFF. Here the CDR3 DNA reads TGTGCCAGCAGCTTAGCGACGACGTTCGCATTTGAAAAACTGTTTTTT.